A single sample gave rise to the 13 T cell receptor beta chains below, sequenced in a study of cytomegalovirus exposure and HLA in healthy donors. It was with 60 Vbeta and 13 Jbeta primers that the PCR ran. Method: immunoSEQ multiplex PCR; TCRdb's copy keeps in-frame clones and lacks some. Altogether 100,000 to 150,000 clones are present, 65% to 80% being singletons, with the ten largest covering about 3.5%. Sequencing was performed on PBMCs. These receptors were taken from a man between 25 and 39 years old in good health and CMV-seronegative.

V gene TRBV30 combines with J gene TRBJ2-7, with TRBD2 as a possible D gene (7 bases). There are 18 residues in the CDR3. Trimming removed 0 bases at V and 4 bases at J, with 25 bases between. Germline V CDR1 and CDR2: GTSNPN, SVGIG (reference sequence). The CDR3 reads CAWSVGGTGGPHRYEQYF. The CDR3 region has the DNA TGTGCCTGGAGTGTAGGAGGGACCGGGGGGCCGCACCGTTACGAGCAGTACTTC.

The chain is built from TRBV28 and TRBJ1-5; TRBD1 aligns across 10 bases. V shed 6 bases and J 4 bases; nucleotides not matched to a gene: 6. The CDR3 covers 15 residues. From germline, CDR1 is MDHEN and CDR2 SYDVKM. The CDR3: CASRPTGQGNQPQHF. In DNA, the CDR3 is TGTGCCAGCAGACCTACGGGACAGGGGAATCAGCCCCAGCATTTT.

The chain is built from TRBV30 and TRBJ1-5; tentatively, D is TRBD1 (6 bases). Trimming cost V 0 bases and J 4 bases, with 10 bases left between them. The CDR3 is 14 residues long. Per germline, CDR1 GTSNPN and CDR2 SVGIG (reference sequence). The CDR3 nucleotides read TGTGCCTGGAGTGTACAGGGAACTAATCAGCCCCAGCATTTT. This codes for CAWSVQGTNQPQHF. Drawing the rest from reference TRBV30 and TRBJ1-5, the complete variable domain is SQTIHQWPATLVQPVGSPLSLECTVEGTSNPNLYWYRQAAGRGLQLLFYSVGIGQISSEVPQNLSASRPQDRQFILSSKKLLLSDSGFYLCAWSVQGTNQPQHFGDGTRLSIL.

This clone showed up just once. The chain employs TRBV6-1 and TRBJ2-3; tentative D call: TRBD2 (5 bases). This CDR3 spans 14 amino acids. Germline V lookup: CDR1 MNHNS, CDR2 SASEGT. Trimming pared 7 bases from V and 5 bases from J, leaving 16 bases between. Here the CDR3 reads CASMGSVWIDTQYF. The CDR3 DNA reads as TGTGCCAGCATGGGTAGCGTGTGGATAGATACGCAGTATTTT.

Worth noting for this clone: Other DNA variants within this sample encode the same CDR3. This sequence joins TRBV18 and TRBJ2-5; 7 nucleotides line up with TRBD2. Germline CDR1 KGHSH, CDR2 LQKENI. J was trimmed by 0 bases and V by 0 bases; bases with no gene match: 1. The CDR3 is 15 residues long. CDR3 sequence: CASSPPGGYQETQYF. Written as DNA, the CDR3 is TGTGCCAGCTCACCACCGGGGGGGTACCAAGAGACCCAGTACTTC. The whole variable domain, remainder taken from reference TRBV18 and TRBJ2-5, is NAGVMQNPRHLVRRRGQEARLRCSPMKGHSHVYWYRQLPEEGLKFMVYLQKENIIDESGMPKERFSAEFPKEGPSILRIQQVVRGDSAAYFCASSPPGGYQETQYFGPGTRLLVL.

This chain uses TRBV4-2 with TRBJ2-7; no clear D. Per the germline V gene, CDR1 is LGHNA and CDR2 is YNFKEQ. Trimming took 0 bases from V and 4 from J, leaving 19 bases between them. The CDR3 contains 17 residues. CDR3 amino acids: CASSQDGLDANLYEQYF. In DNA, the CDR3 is TGTGCCAGCAGCCAAGATGGTCTAGACGCAAACCTATACGAGCAGTACTTC.

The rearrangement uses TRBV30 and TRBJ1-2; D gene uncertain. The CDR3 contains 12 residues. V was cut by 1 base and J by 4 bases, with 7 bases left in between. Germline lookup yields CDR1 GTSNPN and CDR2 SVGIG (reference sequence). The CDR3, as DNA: TGTGCCTGGAGTGGTTCCCGCTATGGCTACACCTTC. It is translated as CAWSGSRYGYTF.

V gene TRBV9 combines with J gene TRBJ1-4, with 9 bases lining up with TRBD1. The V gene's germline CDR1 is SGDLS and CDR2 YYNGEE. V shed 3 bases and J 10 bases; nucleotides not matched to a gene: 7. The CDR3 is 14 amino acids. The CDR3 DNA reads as TGTGCCAGCAGCGGTACAGGGGGCGATGGAAAACTGTTTTTT. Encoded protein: CASSGTGGDGKLFF.

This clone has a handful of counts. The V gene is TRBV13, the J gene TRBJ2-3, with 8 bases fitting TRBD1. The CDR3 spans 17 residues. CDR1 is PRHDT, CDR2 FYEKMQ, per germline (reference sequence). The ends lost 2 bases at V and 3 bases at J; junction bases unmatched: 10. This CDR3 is CASSLNPVRGQTDTQYF. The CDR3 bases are TGTGCCAGCAGCTTAAACCCGGTCAGGGGGCAGACAGATACGCAGTATTTT.

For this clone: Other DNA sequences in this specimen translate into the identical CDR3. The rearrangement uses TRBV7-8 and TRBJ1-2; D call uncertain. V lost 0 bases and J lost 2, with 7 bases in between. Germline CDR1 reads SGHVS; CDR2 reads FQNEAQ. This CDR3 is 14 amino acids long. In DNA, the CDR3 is TGTGCCAGCAGCTTAGCTGGGCAGAACTATGGCTACACCTTC. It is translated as CASSLAGQNYGYTF. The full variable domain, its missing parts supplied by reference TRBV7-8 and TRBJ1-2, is GAGVSQSPRYKVAKRGQDVALRCDPISGHVSLFWYQQALGQGPEFLTYFQNEAQLDKSGLPSDRFFAERPEGSVSTLKIQRTQQEDSAVYLCASSLAGQNYGYTFGSGTRLTVV.

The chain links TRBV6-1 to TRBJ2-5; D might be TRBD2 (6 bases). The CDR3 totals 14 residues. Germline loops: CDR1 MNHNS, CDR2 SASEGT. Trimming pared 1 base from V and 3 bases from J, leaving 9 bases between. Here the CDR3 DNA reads TGTGCCAGCAGTGAAGGGGACTTCAAAGAGACCCAGTACTTC. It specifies CASSEGDFKETQYF.

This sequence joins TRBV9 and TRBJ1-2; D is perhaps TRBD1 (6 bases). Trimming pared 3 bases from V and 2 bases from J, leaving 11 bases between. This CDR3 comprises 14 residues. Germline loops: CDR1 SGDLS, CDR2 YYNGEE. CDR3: CASSARQDNYGYTF. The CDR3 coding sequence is TGTGCCAGCAGCGCGAGACAGGACAACTATGGCTACACCTTC.

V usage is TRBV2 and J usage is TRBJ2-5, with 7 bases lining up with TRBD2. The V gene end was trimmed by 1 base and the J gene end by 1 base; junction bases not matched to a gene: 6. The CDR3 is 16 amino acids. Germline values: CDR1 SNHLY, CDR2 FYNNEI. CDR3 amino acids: CASSEGEGEGQETQYF. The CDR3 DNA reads TGTGCCAGCAGTGAAGGGGAGGGAGAGGGCCAAGAGACCCAGTACTTC. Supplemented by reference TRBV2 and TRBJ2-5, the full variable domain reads EPEVTQTPSHQVTQMGQEVILRCVPISNHLYFYWYRQILGQKVEFLVSFYNNEISEKSEIFDDQFSVERPDGSNFTLKIRSTKLEDSAMYFCASSEGEGEGQETQYFGPGTRLLVL.